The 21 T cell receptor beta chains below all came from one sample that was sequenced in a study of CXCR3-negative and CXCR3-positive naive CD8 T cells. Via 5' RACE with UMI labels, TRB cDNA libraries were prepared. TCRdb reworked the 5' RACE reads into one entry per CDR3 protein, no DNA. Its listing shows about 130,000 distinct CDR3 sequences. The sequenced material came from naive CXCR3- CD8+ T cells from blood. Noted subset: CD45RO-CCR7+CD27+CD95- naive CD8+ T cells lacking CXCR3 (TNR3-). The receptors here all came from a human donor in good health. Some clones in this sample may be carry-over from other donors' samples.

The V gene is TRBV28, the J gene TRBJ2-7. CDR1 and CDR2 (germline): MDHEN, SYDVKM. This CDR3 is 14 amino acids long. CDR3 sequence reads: CASSPRIVAYEQYF.

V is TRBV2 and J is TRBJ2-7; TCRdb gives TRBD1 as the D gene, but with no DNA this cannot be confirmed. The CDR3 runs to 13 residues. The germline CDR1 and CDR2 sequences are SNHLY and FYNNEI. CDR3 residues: CASRGQLSYEQYF.

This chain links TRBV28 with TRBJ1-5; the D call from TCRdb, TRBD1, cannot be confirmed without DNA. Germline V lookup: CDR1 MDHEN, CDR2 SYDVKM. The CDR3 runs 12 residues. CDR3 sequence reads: CASRRQDQPQHF.

CDR3 amino acids: CASSFDRDPYKQFF. The chain carries TRBV28 and TRBJ2-1; TCRdb proposes TRBD1, but this gene call is untestable without DNA. CDR1 and CDR2 (germline): MDHEN, SYDVKM. This CDR3 has 14 residues.

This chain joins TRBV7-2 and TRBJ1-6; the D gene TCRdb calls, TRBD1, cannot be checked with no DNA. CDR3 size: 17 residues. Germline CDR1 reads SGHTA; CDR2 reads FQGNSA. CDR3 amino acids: CASSLVGQSSYNSPLHF.

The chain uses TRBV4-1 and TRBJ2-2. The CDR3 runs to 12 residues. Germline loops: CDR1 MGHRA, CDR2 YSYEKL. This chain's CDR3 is CASSQVGQELFF.

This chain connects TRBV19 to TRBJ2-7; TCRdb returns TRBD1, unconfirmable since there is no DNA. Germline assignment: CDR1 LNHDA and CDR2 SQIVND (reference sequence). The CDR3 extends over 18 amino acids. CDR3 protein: CASRHSGTEAVYVYEQYF.

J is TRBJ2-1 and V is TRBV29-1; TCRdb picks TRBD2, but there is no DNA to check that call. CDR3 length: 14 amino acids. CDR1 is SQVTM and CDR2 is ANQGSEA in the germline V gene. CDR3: CSVPAGGSYNEQFF.

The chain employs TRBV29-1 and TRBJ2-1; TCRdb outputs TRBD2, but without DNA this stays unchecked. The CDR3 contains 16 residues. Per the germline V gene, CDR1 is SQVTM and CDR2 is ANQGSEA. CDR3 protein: CSVEKSSGRVYNEQFF.

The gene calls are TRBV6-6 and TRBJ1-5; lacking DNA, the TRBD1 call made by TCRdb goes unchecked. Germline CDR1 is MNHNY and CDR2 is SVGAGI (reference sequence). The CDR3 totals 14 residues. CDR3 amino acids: CASSSVALMQPQHF.

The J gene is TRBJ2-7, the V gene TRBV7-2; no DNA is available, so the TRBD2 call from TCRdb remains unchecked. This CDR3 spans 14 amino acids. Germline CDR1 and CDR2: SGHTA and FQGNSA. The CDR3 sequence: CASSVTSGAYEQYF.

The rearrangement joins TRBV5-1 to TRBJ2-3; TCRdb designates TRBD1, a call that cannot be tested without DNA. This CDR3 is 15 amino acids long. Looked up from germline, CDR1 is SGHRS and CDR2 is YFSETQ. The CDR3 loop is CASSLVLGGTDTQYF.

CDR3 residues: CASSSLRENTEAFF. This chain connects TRBV7-8 to TRBJ1-1; TCRdb names TRBD1, which stays unverified in the absence of DNA. Germline-derived CDR1 and CDR2 are SGHVS and FQNEAQ. The CDR3 runs to 14 residues.

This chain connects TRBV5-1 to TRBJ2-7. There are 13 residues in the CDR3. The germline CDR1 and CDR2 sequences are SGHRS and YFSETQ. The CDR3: CASSLASGSEQYF.

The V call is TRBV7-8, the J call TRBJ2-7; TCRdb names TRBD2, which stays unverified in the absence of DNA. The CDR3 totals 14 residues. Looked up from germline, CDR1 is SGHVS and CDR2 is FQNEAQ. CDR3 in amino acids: CASSPSWTSYEQYF.

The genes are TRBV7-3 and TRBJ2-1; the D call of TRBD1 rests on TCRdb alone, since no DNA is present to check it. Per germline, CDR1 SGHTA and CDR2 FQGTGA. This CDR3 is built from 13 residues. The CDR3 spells CASSPPSDNEQFF.

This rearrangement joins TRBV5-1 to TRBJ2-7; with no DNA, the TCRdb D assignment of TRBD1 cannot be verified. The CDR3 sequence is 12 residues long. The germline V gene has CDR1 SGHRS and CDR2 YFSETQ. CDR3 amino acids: CASSWGTDEQYF.

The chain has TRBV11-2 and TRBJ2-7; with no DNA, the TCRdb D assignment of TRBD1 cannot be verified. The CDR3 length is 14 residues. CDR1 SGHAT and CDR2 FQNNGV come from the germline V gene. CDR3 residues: CASSLDTGSYEQYF.

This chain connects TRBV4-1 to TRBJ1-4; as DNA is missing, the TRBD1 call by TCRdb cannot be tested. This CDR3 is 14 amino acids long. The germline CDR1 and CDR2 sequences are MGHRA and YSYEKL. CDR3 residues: CASSRDGGSEKLFF.

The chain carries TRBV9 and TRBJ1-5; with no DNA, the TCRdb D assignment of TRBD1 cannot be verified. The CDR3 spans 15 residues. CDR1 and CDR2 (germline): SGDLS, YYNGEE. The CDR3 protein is CASSGGQHRDQPQHF.

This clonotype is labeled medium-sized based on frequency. CDR3 sequence reads: CASSLDQGTSEETQYF. V and J are TRBV7-9 and TRBJ2-5; no DNA is available, so the TRBD2 call from TCRdb remains unchecked. Per the germline V gene, CDR1 is SEHNR and CDR2 is FQNEAQ (reference sequence). The CDR3 sequence is 16 residues long.